This T cell receptor beta chain was sequenced for a study of blood T cell repertoires in COVID-19. Study in general: Sites in the United States, Italy and Spain provided acute and convalescent COVID-19 samples. PBMCs, B-cell-depleted T cells, or T cells were the source of the cDNA or gDNA that made up the material.

Under the authors' procedure: How many nucleated cells were present was estimated from reference gene primer amplification. Sequencing was performed with immunoSEQ multiplex PCR; in TCRdb, only in-frame clones are kept and a portion is missing. D and trimming come from the DNA, and the V and J calls and clone size come from that table. Of over 300,000 clones in the sample, 89% were seen once. This clone turned up a few times. V dropped 3 bases and J dropped 5 bases, with 13 bases sitting between them. Germline V CDR1 and CDR2: KGHSH, LQKENI. The CDR3 is 14 amino acids. J is TRBJ1-1 and V is TRBV18; no definite D call. This TCR was sampled from a man in his forties with acute or convalescent COVID-19. Sequenced: peripheral blood. DNA of the CDR3: TGTGCCAGCTCACCTAACCGGGTGACTACTGAAGCTTTCTTT. This gives the protein CASSPNRVTTEAFF.